This T cell receptor (beta chain) comes out of a study of blood T cell repertoires in COVID-19. Study-wide background: The cDNA or gDNA used as material had been derived from T cells, B-cell-depleted T cells, or PBMCs.

In terms of age and location, participants ranged from about 18 to 95 years and lived in under 30 US areas. Participants were placed into cohorts based on the clinical history they reported. Recovered Cohort 3 donors showed two negative PCRs, clearance, or symptom resolution. Some clones are missing from TCRdb's copy, which holds only in-frame ones; the method was immunoSEQ multiplex PCR. The table records roughly 250,000 clones, around 84% of them present only once. This sequence originates from a woman in her forties or fifties who had recovered from COVID-19. The material sequenced was PBMCs or T cells enriched from blood (not recorded which).

The chain's CDR3 is CASSRTGNTEAFF. For the CDR3, the DNA is TGTGCCAGCAGCCGTACAGGGAACACTGAAGCTTTCTTT. The chain couples TRBV7-3 to TRBJ1-1, with a possible D match to TRBD1 (5 bases). The CDR3 consists of 13 residues. The V end was cut by 5 bases, the J end by 1 base, with 8 bases between. The germline gives CDR1 SGHTA, CDR2 FQGTGA. The full variable domain, its missing parts supplied by reference TRBV7-3 and TRBJ1-1, is GAGVSQTPSNKVTEKGKYVELRCDPISGHTALYWYRQSLGQGPEFLIYFQGTGAADDSGLPNDRFFAVRPEGSVSTLKIQRTERGDSAVYLCASSRTGNTEAFFGQGTRLTVV.